The entry below describes one TCR beta chain. The sample belongs to a study of blood T cell repertoires in COVID-19. About the study: Samples came from the United States, Italy and Spain, spanning acute and convalescent COVID-19. The analysed material was cDNA or gDNA that came from T cells, B-cell-depleted T cells, or PBMCs.

Germline values: CDR1 MNHEY, CDR2 SVGAGI. Trimming pared 1 base from V and 6 bases from J, leaving 9 bases between. The CDR3 contains 13 residues. Clones were sequenced by immunoSEQ multiplex PCR, and TCRdb holds only the in-frame ones, with some missing. Among roughly 200,000 clones listed, more than 80% were seen once. The chain employs TRBV6-5 and TRBJ1-2; possibly TRBD1 for D (5 bases). The sequencing sample was made of PBMCs or T cells enriched from blood (not recorded which). This clonotype was obtained from a man aged 25-40 years who had recovered from COVID-19. The CDR3 DNA sequence: TGTGCCAGCAGTTACTTGCTAGGGGATGGCTACACCTTC. It codes for CASSYLLGDGYTF.